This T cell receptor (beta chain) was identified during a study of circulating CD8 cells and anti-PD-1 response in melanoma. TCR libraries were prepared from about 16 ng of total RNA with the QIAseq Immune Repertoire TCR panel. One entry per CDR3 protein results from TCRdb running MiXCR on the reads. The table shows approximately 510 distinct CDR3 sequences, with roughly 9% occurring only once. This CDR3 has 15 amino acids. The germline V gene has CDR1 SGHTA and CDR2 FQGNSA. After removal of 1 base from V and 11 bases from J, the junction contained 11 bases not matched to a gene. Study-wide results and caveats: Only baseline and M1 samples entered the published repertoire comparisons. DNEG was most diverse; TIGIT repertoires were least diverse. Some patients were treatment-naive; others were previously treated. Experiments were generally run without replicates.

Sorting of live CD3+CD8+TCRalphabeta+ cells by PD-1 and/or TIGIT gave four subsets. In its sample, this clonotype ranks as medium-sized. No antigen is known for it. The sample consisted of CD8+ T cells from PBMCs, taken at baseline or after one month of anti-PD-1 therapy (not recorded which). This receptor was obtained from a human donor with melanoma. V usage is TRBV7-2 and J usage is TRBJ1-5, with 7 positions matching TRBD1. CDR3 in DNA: TGTGCCAGCAGCTTAGGCCGGGACAGTCCTCTGGCCCAGCATTTT. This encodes CASSLGRDSPLAQHF.